One sample yielded the 32 T cell receptor beta chains listed below, sequenced in a study of technical replicates of blood from a handful of donors. Produced via immunoSEQ multiplex PCR; TCRdb's table is partial and in-frame only. The table shows more than 65,000 clones, with approximately 92% occurring only once. The sequencing sample was made of T cells isolated from PBMCs. All receptors come from a human donor in good health.

The CDR3, as DNA: TGTGCCAGCAGCATCCACAGGGTGTCTGGGGCCAACGTCCTGACTTTC. The encoded protein is CASSIHRVSGANVLTF. The chain carries TRBV9 and TRBJ2-6; TRBD1 might be the D (6 bases). CDR1 is SGDLS, CDR2 YYNGEE, per germline. Trimming stripped 4 bases from V and 1 base from J, with 12 bases between. The length of the CDR3 is 16 residues.

This clone was observed once. The rearrangement links TRBV18 to TRBJ1-2; D uncertain. The CDR3 length is 14 residues. V lost 3 bases to trimming and J lost 4 bases, with 12 bases between them. Germline lookup yields CDR1 KGHSH and CDR2 LQKENI. CDR3 nucleotides: TGTGCCAGCTCACCTAGTAATGAGGCCTATGGCTACACCTTC. It yields the protein CASSPSNEAYGYTF.

Written as DNA, the CDR3 is TGTGCCAGCAGTGGCAGGGGACCCCTCTACGAGCAGTACTTC. This translates into CASSGRGPLYEQYF. The V call is TRBV6-5, the J call TRBJ2-7, with a possible D match to TRBD1 (6 bases). CDR1 and CDR2 from the germline V gene are MNHEY and SVGAGI. CDR3 length equals 14 residues. Trimming took off 5 bases at V and 3 bases at J, with 14 bases between the two ends.

The chain recombines TRBV5-1 with TRBJ2-1; TRBD1 agrees at 10 bases. Germline trimming cut 4 bases from V and 7 bases from J; bases unmatched to any gene: 8. CDR3 length: 15 amino acids. Germline-derived CDR1 and CDR2 are SGHRS and YFSETQ. The DNA of the CDR3 is TGCGCCAGCAGCCCACAGACAGGGGGCGGGAATGAGCAGTTCTTC. This encodes CASSPQTGGGNEQFF.

V gene TRBV19 combines with J gene TRBJ1-2; D not resolved. Germline values: CDR1 LNHDA, CDR2 SQIVND (reference sequence). CDR3 length: 12 residues. V was cut by 6 bases and J by 4 bases, with 9 bases left in between. The CDR3, as DNA: TGTGCCAGTAGCTCCTACCGCTATGGCTACACCTTC. Amino acids: CASSSYRYGYTF.

V and J are TRBV2 and TRBJ2-7, with D tentatively TRBD1 (6 bases). V lost 5 bases to trimming and J lost 4 bases, with 12 bases between them. Germline V gene sequence: CDR1 SNHLY, CDR2 FYNNEI. The CDR3 has 13 amino acids. In nucleotides, the CDR3 is TGTGCCAGCAGTTATTATCAGGGGTACGAGCAGTACTTC. Translated, it gives CASSYYQGYEQYF.

About this clone: Other DNA sequences in this sample translate to the same CDR3. CDR3 region: CASSLGTGTEAFF. CDR3 bases: TGTGCCAGCAGCTTGGGGACAGGCACTGAAGCTTTCTTT. The chain links TRBV7-3 to TRBJ1-1, with 8 bases fitting TRBD1. The CDR3 totals 13 residues. Germline CDR1 reads SGHTA; CDR2 reads FQGTGA. Trimming cost V 3 bases and J 4 bases; bases outside gene matches: 1.

This chain links TRBV9 with TRBJ2-7, with 10 bases lining up with TRBD2. The germline V gene has CDR1 SGDLS and CDR2 YYNGEE. The CDR3 has 16 residues. V lost 0 bases, J lost 3 bases, and 6 bases stayed unmatched. The CDR3 coding sequence is TGTGCCAGCAGCGTAGGGGCTAGCGGGAGTTACTACGAGCAGTACTTC. It is translated as CASSVGASGSYYEQYF.

This chain connects TRBV27 to TRBJ2-3; D is unclear. The CDR3 contains 15 residues. Germline lookup yields CDR1 MNHEY and CDR2 SMNVEV (reference sequence). Trimming stripped 5 bases from V and 2 bases from J, with 14 bases between. CDR3: CASSVTQLLTDTQYF. The CDR3, as DNA: TGTGCCAGCAGTGTGACTCAACTCCTCACAGATACGCAGTATTTT.

The chain employs TRBV27 and TRBJ2-1; a weak D match, TRBD2 (5 bases). V was trimmed by 2 bases and J by 0 bases, leaving 14 bases between them. The CDR3 length is 17 residues. Germline CDR1 is MNHEY and CDR2 is SMNVEV (reference sequence). For the CDR3, the DNA is TGTGCCAGCAGTTTAGCGGGCGCGGATATCTCCTACAATGAGCAGTTCTTC. The encoded protein is CASSLAGADISYNEQFF.

V usage is TRBV13 and J usage is TRBJ1-1; a weak D match, TRBD1 (6 bases). The V gene's germline CDR1 is PRHDT and CDR2 FYEKMQ (reference sequence). The CDR3 is made up of 17 amino acids. V dropped 2 bases and J dropped 0 bases, with 16 bases sitting between them. Here the CDR3 DNA reads TGTGCCAGCAGCTTATATGCGGGGGCCCTTGTGAACACTGAAGCTTTCTTT. The encoded protein is CASSLYAGALVNTEAFF.

The chain has TRBV30 and TRBJ2-5; 11 positions match TRBD2. This CDR3 has 15 amino acids. The germline gives CDR1 GTSNPN, CDR2 SVGIG (reference sequence). The V gene end was trimmed by 3 bases and the J gene end by 3 bases; junction bases not matched to a gene: 6. The CDR3 region has the DNA TGTGCCTGGAGCTACGGGACTAGCGGTGAAGAGACCCAGTACTTC. Protein product: CAWSYGTSGEETQYF.

J is TRBJ2-1 and V is TRBV7-6, with D possibly being TRBD2 (5 bases). CDR1 is SGHVS and CDR2 is FNYEAQ in the germline V gene. The V end lost 5 bases, the J end lost 10 bases, and 12 bases lay between the germline ends. This CDR3 has 12 amino acids. Here the CDR3 reads CASSPPGREQFF. The CDR3 nucleotides are TGTGCCAGCAGCCCCCCGGGAAGGGAGCAGTTCTTC.

Here the CDR3 DNA reads TGTGCCAGTAGCCCTGGACTAGCGGGAGTTACCGAGCAGTACTTC. Its translation is CASSPGLAGVTEQYF. The genes are TRBV19 and TRBJ2-7; 13 bases are shared with TRBD2. Germline values: CDR1 LNHDA, CDR2 SQIVND (reference sequence). The CDR3 contains 15 residues. The ends lost 6 bases at V and 6 bases at J; junction bases unmatched: 8.

The chain carries TRBV27 and TRBJ2-2; possibly TRBD2 for D (6 bases). The CDR3 spans 14 residues. The germline V gene has CDR1 MNHEY and CDR2 SMNVEV (reference sequence). V was shortened by 7 bases and J by 6 bases, with 15 bases between the two germline ends. CDR3 coding DNA: TGTGCCAGCACCTCGGGGGAGGTTTCCGGGGAGCTGTTTTTT. It codes for CASTSGEVSGELFF.

The chain combines TRBV6-1 with TRBJ1-2; D not certain. Germline V lookup: CDR1 MNHNS, CDR2 SASEGT. This CDR3 region has 16 residues. V lost 2 bases and J lost 8, with 21 bases in between. CDR3 in amino acids: CASSEILSEGRSGYTF. DNA for the CDR3: TGTGCCAGCAGTGAAATATTGTCAGAGGGTAGGAGCGGCTACACCTTC.

CDR3 DNA sequence: TGTGCCAGCAGTTGGGGACTAGCGTCAGATACGCAGTATTTT. Translation gives CASSWGLASDTQYF. The chain employs TRBV27 and TRBJ2-3; 10 bases line up with TRBD2. Germline CDR1 reads MNHEY; CDR2 reads SMNVEV (reference sequence). V was pared by 4 bases and J by 4 bases, with 2 bases of the junction left unmatched. The CDR3 runs 14 residues.

The J gene is TRBJ1-5, the V gene TRBV19; D is unresolved. Germline V lookup: CDR1 LNHDA, CDR2 SQIVND (reference sequence). The CDR3 spans 16 residues. Trimming stripped 4 bases from V and 6 bases from J, with 19 bases between. The CDR3 DNA reads as TGTGCCAGTAGTAGTCAAAGATCCAAGGCAGGTCAGCCCCAGCATTTT. Translation: CASSSQRSKAGQPQHF.

J is TRBJ2-5 and V is TRBV2; TRBD2 matches at 9 bases. CDR3 length: 16 amino acids. Germline lookup yields CDR1 SNHLY and CDR2 FYNNEI. V was clipped by 3 bases and J by 2 bases; unmatched bases: 7. The CDR3 protein is CASSEARLAGQETQYF. CDR3 DNA sequence: TGTGCCAGCAGTGAGGCGCGTCTAGCGGGGCAAGAGACCCAGTACTTC.

The V and J genes are TRBV4-2 and TRBJ2-2, with 14 bases aligning to TRBD2. The J segment lost 4 bases and the V segment lost 2 bases, leaving 6 bases of the junction unmatched. Germline lookup yields CDR1 LGHNA and CDR2 YNFKEQ. This CDR3 has 18 residues. CDR3 nucleotides: TGTGCCAGCAGCCAACCGGGACTAGCGGGAGTAGGCACCGGGGAGCTGTTTTTT. Residues: CASSQPGLAGVGTGELFF.

V is TRBV28 and J is TRBJ2-7, with 11 bases aligning to TRBD1. The CDR3 is 14 amino acids. Trimming cost V 5 bases and J 3 bases; bases outside gene matches: 3. CDR1 and CDR2 (germline): MDHEN, SYDVKM. The CDR3: CASSRDRGGYEQYF. The CDR3 region has the DNA TGTGCCAGCAGTCGGGACAGGGGGGGCTACGAGCAGTACTTC. Using reference TRBV28 and TRBJ2-7 for the parts outside the CDR3, the full variable domain is DVKVTQSSRYLVKRTGEKVFLECVQDMDHENMFWYRQDPGLGLRLIYFSYDVKMKEKGDIPEGYSVSREKKERFSLILESASTNQTSMYLCASSRDRGGYEQYFGPGTRLTVT.

The chain is built from TRBV30 and TRBJ1-3; a weak D match, TRBD1 (6 bases). With 7 bases removed from V and 0 bases from J, the gap between germline ends came to 22 bases. From germline, CDR1 is GTSNPN and CDR2 SVGIG (reference sequence). The CDR3 consists of 17 residues. This CDR3 reads CASILQGSLLSGNTIYF. The DNA for the CDR3 is TGTGCCTCCATACTACAGGGTTCCCTCCTCTCTGGAAACACCATATATTTT.

This sequence joins TRBV6-5 and TRBJ1-5, with TRBD1 identical over 10 bases. The germline gives CDR1 MNHEY, CDR2 SVGAGI. This CDR3 is built from 15 residues. J was trimmed by 2 bases and V by 6 bases; bases with no gene match: 4. Here the CDR3 DNA reads TGTGCCAGCAGGGGCGGACAGGGGGGCAATCAGCCCCAGCATTTT. This sequence encodes CASRGGQGGNQPQHF.

This chain joins TRBV7-9 and TRBJ2-2; 7 positions match TRBD1. CDR1 and CDR2 from the germline V gene are SEHNR and FQNEAQ (reference sequence). The CDR3 spans 18 residues. V was pared by 7 bases and J by 0 bases, with 14 bases of the junction left unmatched. CDR3 sequence reads: CASIVGGRALSNTGELFF. CDR3 nucleotides: TGTGCCAGCATCGTAGGGGGCCGGGCACTGTCGAACACCGGGGAGCTGTTTTTT.

The V and J genes are TRBV19 and TRBJ2-1; D may be TRBD2 (6 bases). Germline values: CDR1 LNHDA, CDR2 SQIVND (reference sequence). This CDR3 is built from 15 residues. V was cut by 3 bases and J by 7 bases, with 16 bases left in between. CDR3 coding DNA: TGTGCCAGTAGTATCGCGGGAATTTCGTCGAATGAGCAGTTCTTC. This translates into CASSIAGISSNEQFF.

V is TRBV28 and J is TRBJ1-1, with D uncertain. CDR1 and CDR2 from the germline V gene are MDHEN and SYDVKM. V lost 4 bases and J lost 4, with 16 bases in between. The CDR3 loop spans 15 amino acids. This CDR3 reads CASSSVIFVSTEAFF. Written as DNA, the CDR3 is TGTGCCAGCAGTTCCGTAATATTTGTTAGCACTGAAGCTTTCTTT.

In this sample, this clone turned up once. The V and J genes are TRBV18 and TRBJ2-4, with D possibly matching TRBD2 (6 bases). CDR3 size: 16 residues. Trimming shortened V by 0 bases and J by 5 bases, and 14 bases separated the two germline ends. CDR1 is KGHSH and CDR2 is LQKENI in the germline V gene. CDR3 bases: TGTGCCAGCTCACCACCGAAAGGCGGGAACGAAAACATTCAGTACTTC. Protein product: CASSPPKGGNENIQYF.

The V call is TRBV5-1, the J call TRBJ1-4; the match to TRBD1 covers 8 bases. V was clipped by 2 bases and J by 0 bases; unmatched bases: 6. This CDR3 comprises 17 residues. The germline gives CDR1 SGHRS, CDR2 YFSETQ. The CDR3 DNA reads as TGCGCCAGCAGCTTTGGACAGGGCTCTTCAACTAATGAAAAACTGTTTTTT. This translates into CASSFGQGSSTNEKLFF.

V usage is TRBV7-9 and J usage is TRBJ2-1; D call uncertain. V was trimmed by 3 bases and J by 3 bases, leaving 12 bases between them. CDR1 and CDR2 (germline): SEHNR, FQNEAQ (reference sequence). The CDR3 is made up of 15 amino acids. DNA of the CDR3: TGTGCCAGCAGCTTTTTTCAGTATTTCTACAATGAGCAGTTCTTC. This gives the protein CASSFFQYFYNEQFF.

This chain joins TRBV13 and TRBJ2-1, with D uncertain. Per the germline V gene, CDR1 is PRHDT and CDR2 is FYEKMQ (reference sequence). V lost 1 base and J 0 bases, leaving 7 bases between the germline ends. The CDR3 length is 15 residues. DNA for the CDR3: TGTGCCAGCAGCTTAGACAGAAGCTCCTACAATGAGCAGTTCTTC. Translating it yields CASSLDRSSYNEQFF.

J is TRBJ1-1 and V is TRBV19, with D possibly being TRBD1 (6 bases). CDR3 size: 16 residues. Deletions cut 0 bases from V and 1 base from J, with 12 bases between. Germline lookup yields CDR1 LNHDA and CDR2 SQIVND (reference sequence). The CDR3 reads CASSIDPRDTNTEAFF. The DNA for the CDR3 is TGTGCCAGTAGTATAGATCCCCGGGACACGAACACTGAAGCTTTCTTT.

V is TRBV27 and J is TRBJ1-2, with D maybe TRBD1 (5 bases). The ends were cut back, 4 bases at V and 7 bases at J, with 19 bases in the middle. CDR3 length: 15 residues. Looked up from germline, CDR1 is MNHEY and CDR2 is SMNVEV (reference sequence). CDR3 region: CASSSNLNGRGGYTF. The CDR3 DNA follows: TGTGCCAGCAGTTCCAACCTCAACGGTAGGGGTGGCTACACCTTC.